The 2 T cell receptor beta chains below were found in one sample sequenced in a study of patients and donors after allogeneic stem cell transplantation. TCRdb passed the RT-PCR reads through MiXCR, listing each CDR3 protein once. This table has approximately 150,000 distinct CDR3 sequences, about 40% appearing once. Sequences were obtained from blood, either unsorted or a sorted T cell fraction (not recorded which). The receptor source for this set is a human donor who was either an allogeneic HSCT recipient or a stem cell or donor lymphocyte infusion donor (not recorded which). It is not recorded whose cells these are; they may come from a transplant donor.

This clonotype was observed a few times. This chain connects TRBV7-6 to TRBJ1-4; 7 bases map to TRBD1. Losses at the gene ends were 5 bases for V and 4 bases for J; bases not matched to a gene: 7. Looked up from germline, CDR1 is SGHVS and CDR2 is FNYEAQ. The CDR3 length is 15 residues. CDR3 loop: CASSVGQALNEKLFF. In DNA, the CDR3 is TGTGCCAGCAGCGTCGGACAGGCGCTTAATGAAAAACTGTTTTTT. Based on the CDR3 plus reference TRBV7-6 and TRBJ1-4, the full variable domain is GAGVSQSPRYKVTKRGQDVALRCDPISGHVSLYWYRQALGQGPEFLTYFNYEAQQDKSGLPNDRFSAERPEGSISTLTIQRTEQRDSAMYRCASSVGQALNEKLFFGSGTQLSVL.

Many counts were recorded for this clonotype. The V and J genes are TRBV20-1 and TRBJ1-5; D call uncertain. The length of the CDR3 is 15 residues. Germline CDR1 and CDR2: DFQATT and SNEGSKA (reference sequence). The ends were cut back, 3 bases at V and 4 bases at J, with 16 bases in the middle. In DNA form, the CDR3 reads TGCAGTGCTAGCAGCAACCCAACGGCAAATCAGCCCCAGCATTTT. Its translation: CSASSNPTANQPQHF.